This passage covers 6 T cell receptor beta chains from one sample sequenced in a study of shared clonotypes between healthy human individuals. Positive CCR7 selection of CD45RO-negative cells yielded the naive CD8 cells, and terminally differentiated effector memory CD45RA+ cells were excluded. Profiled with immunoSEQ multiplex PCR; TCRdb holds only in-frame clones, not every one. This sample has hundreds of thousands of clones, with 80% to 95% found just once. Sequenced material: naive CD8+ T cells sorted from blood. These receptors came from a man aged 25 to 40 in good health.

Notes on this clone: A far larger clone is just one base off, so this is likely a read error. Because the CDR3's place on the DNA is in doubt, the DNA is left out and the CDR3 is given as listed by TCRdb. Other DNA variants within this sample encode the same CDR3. This chain's CDR3 is CASSSSGVFYEQYF. The V and J genes are TRBV27 and TRBJ2-7; the table's D call, TRBD2, was not checked against the DNA. From germline, CDR1 is MNHEY and CDR2 SMNVEV (reference sequence). The CDR3 is made up of 14 amino acids, end residues included.

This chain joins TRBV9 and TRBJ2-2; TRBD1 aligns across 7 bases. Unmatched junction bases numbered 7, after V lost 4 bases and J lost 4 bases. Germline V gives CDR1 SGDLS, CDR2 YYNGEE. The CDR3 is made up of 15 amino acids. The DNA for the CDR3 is TGTGCCAGCAGCCCCCGGACAGGCGGCACCGGGGAGCTGTTTTTT. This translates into CASSPRTGGTGELFF.

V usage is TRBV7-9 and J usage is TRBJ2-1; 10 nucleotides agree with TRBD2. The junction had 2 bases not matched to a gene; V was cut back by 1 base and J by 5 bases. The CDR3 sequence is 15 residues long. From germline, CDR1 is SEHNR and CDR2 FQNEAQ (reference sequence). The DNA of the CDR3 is TGTGCCAGCAGCTTAGGCGGACTAGCGGACAATGAGCAGTTCTTC. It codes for CASSLGGLADNEQFF.

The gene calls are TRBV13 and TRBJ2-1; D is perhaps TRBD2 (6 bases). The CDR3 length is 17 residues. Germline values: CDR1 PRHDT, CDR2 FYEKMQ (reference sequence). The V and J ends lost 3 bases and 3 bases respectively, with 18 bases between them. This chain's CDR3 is CASSFVARGTYYNEQFF. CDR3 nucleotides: TGTGCCAGCAGCTTCGTCGCCCGCGGGACCTACTACAATGAGCAGTTCTTC.

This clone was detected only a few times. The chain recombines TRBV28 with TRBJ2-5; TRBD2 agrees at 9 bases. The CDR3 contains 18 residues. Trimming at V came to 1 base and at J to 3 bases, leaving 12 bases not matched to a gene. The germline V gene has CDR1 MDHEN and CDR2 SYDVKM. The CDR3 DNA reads TGTGCCAGCAGTTTATCGCCCCGGGTAGCGGGAGAAAAAGAGACCCAGTACTTC. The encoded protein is CASSLSPRVAGEKETQYF.

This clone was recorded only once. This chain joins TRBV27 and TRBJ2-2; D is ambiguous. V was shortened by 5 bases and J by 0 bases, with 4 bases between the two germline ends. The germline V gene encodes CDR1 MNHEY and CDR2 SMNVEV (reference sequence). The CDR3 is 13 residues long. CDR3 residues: CASSVTNTGELFF. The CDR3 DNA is TGTGCCAGCAGTGTTACGAACACCGGGGAGCTGTTTTTT.